This T cell receptor beta chain originates from a study of shared clonotypes between healthy human individuals. Here immunoSEQ multiplex PCR was the method, and the copy in TCRdb shows in-frame clones only, minus some. The sample holds 2 million to 2.5 million clones, approximately 93% seen once. This clone was recorded once. From germline, CDR1 is SGHNT and CDR2 YYREEE (reference sequence). The germline V and J ends were trimmed by 6 bases and 1 base, with 11 bases remaining between them. There are 14 residues in the CDR3. V gene TRBV5-4 combines with J gene TRBJ1-5, with D perhaps matching TRBD1 (5 bases). This sequence originates from a man between 18 and 35 years old in good health. Some clones in this sample may be carry-over from other donors' samples. The sample taken for sequencing was naive CD4+ T cells from PBMCs. Subset here: CD45RA+ positively selected. CDR3 DNA sequence: TGTGCCAGCACCCTTGGGGGGAGCAATCAGCCCCAGCATTTT. Amino acid sequence: CASTLGGSNQPQHF.